This TCR beta chain was observed in a study of blood T cell repertoires in COVID-19. The overall study: COVID-19 samples collected from the United States, Italy and Spain covered acute and convalescent phases. T cells, B-cell-depleted T cells, or PBMCs supplied cDNA or gDNA.

The CDR3 is 16 residues long. J was trimmed by 4 bases and V by 3 bases; bases with no gene match: 10. Original data processing: Quantification of nucleated cells was approximated via reference gene primer amplification. Measured with immunoSEQ multiplex PCR; TCRdb has only the in-frame clones, and not every one. The V and J calls and the clone size are those of that table, but D and trimming were determined from the DNA. The repertoire holds 200,000 to 300,000 clones, with about 91% as singletons. Enrolled during active infection, Seattle patients were then followed longitudinally. The source of this sequence is a person aged 18 to 35 with COVID-19, enrolled during active disease. This sequence joins TRBV23-1 and TRBJ2-3; 7 bases agree with TRBD1. TRBV23-1 is an open reading frame whose function is uncertain. Sequenced: peripheral blood. The DNA of the CDR3 is TGCGCCAGCAGTCACAAGGAGGCCAGGGGGTCAGATACGCAGTATTTT. Translating it yields CASSHKEARGSDTQYF.